One sample yielded the 20 T cell receptor beta chains listed below, sequenced in a study of Graves' ophthalmopathy and Graves' hyperthyroidism. CDR3 regions of TCR beta were amplified from RNA transcripts. The first-round RT-PCR employed HTBI primers together with the Qiagen OneStep RT-PCR kit. A multiplex PCR was then performed as the second round. TCRdb reprocessed the multiplex PCR reads with MiXCR, giving one entry per CDR3 protein. The table records around 1,200,000 distinct CDR3 sequences, about two fifths of them present only once. Material for sequencing was peripheral blood or thyroid tissue (not recorded which). The source of these receptors is an adult man with Graves' hyperthyroidism.

This clonotype was seen at least ten times. The chain links TRBV19 to TRBJ1-2, with 8 bases that match TRBD1. V was pared by 6 bases and J by 4 bases, with 7 bases of the junction left unmatched. The CDR3 is 14 residues long. Germline V CDR1 and CDR2: LNHDA, SQIVND (reference sequence). In nucleotides, the CDR3 is TGTGCCAGTAGGGACGACAGGGGCGTCTATGGCTACACCTTC. Residues: CASRDDRGVYGYTF.

This clonotype was seen a handful of times. The J gene is TRBJ1-2, the V gene TRBV20-1; 7 bases map to TRBD1. J was trimmed by 4 bases and V by 6 bases; bases with no gene match: 5. The CDR3 length is 12 residues. Germline V gene lookup returns CDR1 DFQATT and CDR2 SNEGSKA (reference sequence). CDR3 in amino acids: CSAKAGGYGYTF. CDR3 bases: TGCAGTGCCAAAGCAGGGGGCTATGGCTACACCTTC.

A remark on this clonotype: At one end the junction does not follow the germline gene, possibly because of a read error. The chain is built from TRBV5-5 and TRBJ1-6; 11 bases agree with TRBD1. This CDR3 contains 19 residues. CDR1 and CDR2 (germline): SGHKS, YYEKEE (reference sequence). The CDR3 DNA reads as TGCGCCAGCAGCCAAGTCGTAACGCGGACAGGGGGCTTTAATTCACCCCTCCACTTT. The encoded protein is CASSQVVTRTGGFNSPLHF.

This clonotype was seen ten or more times. This sequence joins TRBV20-1 and TRBJ1-5; the D is unclear. CDR1 DFQATT and CDR2 SNEGSKA come from the germline V gene (reference sequence). CDR3 length: 14 residues. V was cut by 4 bases and J by 5 bases, with 15 bases left in between. The CDR3 region is CSAITAGIYQPQHF. Written as DNA, the CDR3 is TGCAGTGCTATTACGGCGGGGATTTATCAGCCCCAGCATTTT.

This chain links TRBV11-2 with TRBJ2-2, with 9 nucleotides matching TRBD2. This CDR3 has 16 residues. Looked up from germline, CDR1 is SGHAT and CDR2 is FQNNGV. V was clipped by 3 bases and J by 7 bases; unmatched bases: 9. The CDR3 is CASSFIAGVGVGELFF. CDR3 nucleotides: TGTGCCAGCAGCTTTATAGCGGGAGTGGGCGTCGGGGAGCTGTTTTTT.

This sequence joins TRBV12-3 or TRBV12-4 and TRBJ1-2; D gene unclear. There are 16 residues in the CDR3. With 4 bases removed from V and 2 bases from J, the gap between germline ends came to 17 bases. This CDR3 reads CASSYSGTRPNYGYTF. The CDR3 bases are TGTGCCAGCAGTTACTCTGGCACACGCCCCAACTATGGCTACACCTTC.

This clonotype has only a few counts. J is TRBJ2-3 and V is TRBV7-8; D is unclear. The V end was cut by 1 base, the J end by 2 bases, with 7 bases between. This CDR3 is 14 amino acids long. Germline CDR1 is SGHVS and CDR2 is FQNEAQ. The CDR3: CASSLVTSTDTQYF. The CDR3 DNA reads as TGTGCCAGCAGCTTAGTGACCTCCACAGATACGCAGTATTTT. Supplemented by reference TRBV7-8 and TRBJ2-3, the full variable domain reads GAGVSQSPRYKVAKRGQDVALRCDPISGHVSLFWYQQALGQGPEFLTYFQNEAQLDKSGLPSDRFFAERPEGSVSTLKIQRTQQEDSAVYLCASSLVTSTDTQYFGPGTRLTVL.

The table lists this clonotype with many counts. The chain combines TRBV2 with TRBJ1-6, with D possibly being TRBD1 (5 bases). Per germline, CDR1 SNHLY and CDR2 FYNNEI. The CDR3 spans 15 residues. Between the trimmed V and J ends, which lost 6 bases and 10 bases, there was a span of 19 bases. Here the CDR3 reads CASRVGAALGSPLHF. The CDR3 DNA sequence: TGTGCCAGCAGGGTCGGGGCGGCCTTAGGGTCACCCCTCCACTTT.

This clonotype has just a few counts. This may be a read error: a much more frequent sequence differs by one nucleotide. The rearrangement joins TRBV6-4 to TRBJ2-2; TRBD2 matches at 8 bases. The V and J ends lost 6 bases and 2 bases, in that order; junction bases with no gene match: 5. The germline V gene encodes CDR1 MRHNA and CDR2 SNTAGT. The CDR3 spans 15 residues. This CDR3 is CASSHGLANTGELFF. CDR3 DNA sequence: TGTGCCAGCAGCCACGGACTAGCCAACACCGGGGAGCTGTTTTTT.

This clonotype was seen ten or more times. This chain connects TRBV7-7 to TRBJ2-7, with 9 bases identical to TRBD1. V was pared by 6 bases and J by 0 bases, with 9 bases of the junction left unmatched. The germline CDR1 and CDR2 sequences are SSHAT and FNYEAQ (reference sequence). The CDR3 has 16 residues. CDR3 coding DNA: TGTGCCAGCAGTCTCCTCCCGGGACAGGGCTCCTACGAGCAGTACTTC. This gives the protein CASSLLPGQGSYEQYF.

The genes are TRBV20-1 and TRBJ2-7; D is unclear. The CDR3 runs to 16 residues. V lost 0 bases and J 3 bases, leaving 18 bases between the germline ends. CDR1 is DFQATT and CDR2 is SNEGSKA in the germline V gene (reference sequence). The CDR3 spells CSARDTSNPFYYEQYF. The CDR3 DNA sequence: TGCAGTGCTAGAGATACGAGCAACCCCTTTTACTACGAGCAGTACTTC.

This clonotype was seen at least ten times. The chain carries TRBV20-1 and TRBJ1-5, with D possibly matching TRBD1 (6 bases). CDR3 length: 14 residues. V lost 3 bases, J lost 1 base, and 10 bases lay in between. Germline values: CDR1 DFQATT, CDR2 SNEGSKA (reference sequence). The CDR3, as DNA: TGCAGTGCTAGCTCGGACAGCAGCAATCAGCCCCAGCATTTT. It translates to CSASSDSSNQPQHF.

The rearrangement joins TRBV11-2 to TRBJ1-6, with 7 bases lining up with TRBD1. With 0 bases clipped from V and 7 bases from J, the junction kept 3 bases outside the gene matches. The CDR3 is 15 residues long. Germline CDR1 and CDR2: SGHAT and FQNNGV. CDR3 region: CASSLETGVNSPLHF. The CDR3 DNA follows: TGTGCCAGCAGCTTAGAAACAGGGGTGAATTCACCCCTCCACTTT.

This clonotype was counted at least ten times. The chain has TRBV7-3 and TRBJ1-1; TRBD1 matches 8 bases. V lost 0 bases and J lost 11; bases outside the gene matches: 11. The CDR3 spans 15 residues. The germline V gene encodes CDR1 SGHTA and CDR2 FQGTGA. CDR3 DNA: TGTGCCAGCAGCTTAACGGGTGGACAGGGTCATACGGCTTTCTTT. This gives the protein CASSLTGGQGHTAFF.

This clonotype was picked up many times. V usage is TRBV19 and J usage is TRBJ1-2; D ambiguous. The germline CDR1 and CDR2 sequences are LNHDA and SQIVND (reference sequence). This CDR3 is built from 15 residues. With 9 bases removed from V and 1 base from J, the gap between germline ends came to 18 bases. The CDR3 nucleotides are TGTGCCAGCGGTGCAGCCTTCTCTTTTAACTATGGCTACACCTTC. Amino acid sequence: CASGAAFSFNYGYTF.

This chain joins TRBV28 and TRBJ1-2; the match to TRBD1 covers 7 bases. CDR1 and CDR2 from the germline V gene are MDHEN and SYDVKM. Germline trimming cut 6 bases from V and 3 bases from J; bases unmatched to any gene: 10. This CDR3 spans 15 amino acids. CDR3 protein: CASRPGQQRYYGYTF. Written as DNA, the CDR3 is TGTGCCAGCAGGCCGGGACAGCAAAGATACTATGGCTACACCTTC.

The chain has TRBV7-6 and TRBJ2-3; no definite D call. The germline V gene has CDR1 SGHVS and CDR2 FNYEAQ. CDR3 length equals 14 residues. The ends were cut back, 5 bases at V and 2 bases at J, with 11 bases in the middle. The CDR3 DNA sequence: TGTGCCAGCAGCCCCGCGTTGGCCACAGATACGCAGTATTTT. Residues: CASSPALATDTQYF. The full variable domain, its missing parts supplied by reference TRBV7-6 and TRBJ2-3, is GAGVSQSPRYKVTKRGQDVALRCDPISGHVSLYWYRQALGQGPEFLTYFNYEAQQDKSGLPNDRFSAERPEGSISTLTIQRTEQRDSAMYRCASSPALATDTQYFGPGTRLTVL.

This clonotype was recorded at least ten times. The chain has TRBV20-1 and TRBJ1-5, with D maybe TRBD1 (6 bases). V lost 2 bases, J lost 5 bases, and 13 bases lay in between. The CDR3 is made up of 14 amino acids. The germline V gene has CDR1 DFQATT and CDR2 SNEGSKA (reference sequence). The CDR3 loop is CSARTGYRDQPQHF. The CDR3 nucleotides are TGCAGTGCTAGAACAGGGTATAGGGATCAGCCCCAGCATTTT.

The genes are TRBV6-1 and TRBJ2-3; no firm D call. Germline-derived CDR1 and CDR2 are MNHNS and SASEGT. The ends were cut back, 10 bases at V and 0 bases at J, with 17 bases in the middle. The CDR3 covers 15 residues. For the CDR3, the DNA is TGTGCCAACGGAGAGACGACCCCTAGCACAGATACGCAGTATTTT. Translating it yields CANGETTPSTDTQYF.

The genes are TRBV29-1 and TRBJ1-2; D gene unclear. The CDR3 is 12 amino acids. Germline V gives CDR1 SQVTM, CDR2 ANQGSEA. V dropped 6 bases and J dropped 8 bases, with 16 bases sitting between them. The CDR3 protein is CSVGIAGFGYTF. The CDR3, as DNA: TGCAGCGTCGGAATTGCGGGTTTCGGCTACACCTTC.